The present entry profiles one T cell receptor (beta chain) with its context. Per germline, CDR1 MNHEY and CDR2 SMNVEV (reference sequence). Trimming left V 5 bases short and J 1 base short, with 11 bases between. The CDR3 covers 14 residues. This specimen comes from a study of cytomegalovirus exposure and HLA in healthy donors. A multiplex PCR was run with 60 Vbeta primers and 13 Jbeta primers. Profiling relied on immunoSEQ multiplex PCR, and the TCRdb table lists in-frame clones only, not all of them. The sample includes some 170,000 clones, under 85% of them seen just once. For this donor, CMV serostatus was not recorded.

Specimen: PBMCs. The origin of this receptor is a human donor in good health. This rearrangement joins TRBV27 to TRBJ1-1, with no clear D. CDR3 DNA: TGTGCCAGCAGTCCAGTTTCCACGAACACTGAAGCTTTCTTT. Translating it yields CASSPVSTNTEAFF.